This note documents a single TCR beta chain sequence. Per the germline V gene, CDR1 is ENHRY and CDR2 is SYGVKD. The junction had 4 bases not matched to a gene; V was cut back by 6 bases and J by 4 bases. This CDR3 has 14 amino acids. This was the immunoSEQ v3.0 assay at survey level. Produced via immunoSEQ multiplex PCR; TCRdb's table is partial and in-frame only. The profile shows over 30,000 clones, 85% to 90% of them singletons. The data are from a study of long-term antiretroviral therapy in people with HIV. The receptor comes from a woman in her 50s with HIV. This chain links TRBV10-3 with TRBJ2-1, with 9 bases lining up with TRBD1. The sample here was unsorted PBMCs, taken 3.1 years after starting antiretroviral therapy. The CDR3 loop reads CAIRTGGAYNEQFF. CDR3 bases: TGTGCCATCAGAACAGGGGGCGCGTACAATGAGCAGTTCTTC.